A selection of T cell receptor beta chains follows, all from one sample in a study of CD8+CD57+ T cells in acquired aplastic anemia. TCRdb re-derived calls from the reads in MiXCR, one entry per CDR3 protein. The table records about 160,000 distinct CDR3 sequences, around 45% of them present only once. Specimen: sorted CD4+, CD8+, or CD8+CD57+ T cells (not recorded which) from PBMCs. All receptors derive from a human donor in good health. Both conserved end residues are part of each CDR3. D genes are given only for firm matches. Size is stated for part of the rows, as once, few or many counts, or as a class when the clone is expanded.

clone size: .; J gene: TRBJ2-5; V gene: TRBV10-3; D gene: .; CDR3 protein: CAINPGGVQETQYF; CDR3 DNA: TGTGCCATCAATCCAGGGGGGGTACAAGAGACCCAGTACTTC
clone size: many; J gene: TRBJ1-2; V gene: TRBV11-2; D gene: TRBD1; CDR3 protein: CASTQGGQLTGIYGYTF; CDR3 DNA: TGTGCCAGCACCCAGGGGGGGCAGTTGACAGGCATCTATGGCTACACCTTC
clone size: .; J gene: TRBJ2-7; V gene: TRBV7-3; D gene: TRBD2; CDR3 protein: CASTRDYYEQYF; CDR3 DNA: TGTGCCAGCACCAGGGACTATTACGAGCAGTACTTC
clone size: many; J gene: TRBJ2-3; V gene: TRBV6-5; D gene: .; CDR3 protein: CASSSRTGTDTQYF; CDR3 DNA: TGTGCCAGCAGTTCAAGAACAGGCACAGATACGCAGTATTTT
clone size: .; J gene: TRBJ1-2; V gene: TRBV29-1; D gene: .; CDR3 protein: CSATGSAYGYTF; CDR3 DNA: TGCAGCGCGACAGGTTCGGCCTATGGCTACACCTTC
clone size: .; J gene: TRBJ1-2; V gene: TRBV7-9; D gene: TRBD1; CDR3 protein: CASSWDSIYTF; CDR3 DNA: TGTGCCAGCAGCTGGGACAGCATCTACACCTTC
clone size: .; J gene: TRBJ2-1; V gene: TRBV5-1; D gene: TRBD1; CDR3 protein: CASSHQGGQGNEQFF; CDR3 DNA: TGCGCCAGCAGCCACCAGGGAGGACAGGGAAATGAGCAGTTCTTC
clone size: many; J gene: TRBJ2-7; V gene: TRBV20-1; D gene: .; CDR3 protein: CSAGVWGLDEQYF; CDR3 DNA: TGCAGTGCGGGGGTATGGGGCCTGGACGAGCAGTACTTC
clone size: many; J gene: TRBJ1-4; V gene: TRBV7-2; D gene: .; CDR3 protein: CASSLGLSPLGNEKLFF; CDR3 DNA: TGTGCCAGCAGCTTAGGTTTGTCCCCTCTTGGTAATGAAAAACTGTTTTTT
clone size: once; J gene: TRBJ2-3; V gene: TRBV10-1; D gene: .; CDR3 protein: CASSESPGRGPSTDTQYF; CDR3 DNA: TGCGCCAGCAGTGAGTCGCCGGGGCGGGGGCCTAGCACAGATACGCAGTATTTT
clone size: many; J gene: TRBJ2-5; V gene: TRBV24-1; D gene: TRBD1; CDR3 protein: CATSDPGQGKETQYF; CDR3 DNA: TGTGCCACCAGTGATCCGGGACAGGGGAAGGAGACCCAGTACTTC
clone size: .; J gene: TRBJ2-7; V gene: TRBV10-3; D gene: .; CDR3 protein: CAISRDGSYEQYF; CDR3 DNA: TGTGCCATATCCAGGGACGGCTCCTACGAGCAGTACTTC
clone size: .; J gene: TRBJ1-5; V gene: TRBV20-1; D gene: TRBD1; CDR3 protein: CSARQGGDQPQHF; CDR3 DNA: TGCAGTGCTAGGCAAGGGGGCGATCAGCCCCAGCATTTT
clone size: many; J gene: TRBJ2-2; V gene: TRBV11-2; D gene: .; CDR3 protein: CASSLVRSHTGELFF; CDR3 DNA: TGTGCCAGCAGCTTAGTCCGGTCTCACACCGGGGAGCTGTTTTTT
clone size: many; J gene: TRBJ2-7; V gene: TRBV6-5; D gene: TRBD2; CDR3 protein: CASSYTGLVSSEQYF; CDR3 DNA: TGTGCCAGCAGTTACACCGGACTAGTATCGTCCGAGCAGTACTTC
clone size: few; J gene: TRBJ1-2; V gene: TRBV7-2; D gene: .; CDR3 protein: CASSLVTYGYTF; CDR3 DNA: TGTGCCAGCAGCTTAGTAACTTATGGCTACACCTTC
clone size: .; J gene: TRBJ1-1; V gene: TRBV6-4; D gene: TRBD1; CDR3 protein: CAGSDSGQNTEALF; CDR3 DNA: TGTGCCGGCAGTGACTCGGGACAGAACACTGAAGCTCTCTTT
clone size: .; J gene: TRBJ2-1; V gene: TRBV10-1; D gene: TRBD1; CDR3 protein: CASRGQGTRDEQFF; CDR3 DNA: TGCGCCAGCAGGGGACAGGGGACACGCGATGAGCAGTTCTTC
clone size: many; J gene: TRBJ1-1; V gene: TRBV20-1; D gene: .; CDR3 protein: CSARGQPRRMNTEAFF; CDR3 DNA: TGCAGTGCTAGAGGACAGCCTAGAAGAATGAACACTGAAGCTTTCTTT
clone size: .; J gene: TRBJ2-1; V gene: TRBV5-1; D gene: .; CDR3 protein: CASSIQTGYNQQFF; CDR3 DNA: TGCGCCAGCAGCATACAGACAGGTTACAATCAGCAGTTCTTC
clone size: few; J gene: TRBJ2-7; V gene: TRBV4-1; D gene: .; CDR3 protein: CASSLADGTYEQYF; CDR3 DNA: TGCGCCAGCAGCCTAGCCGACGGTACCTACGAGCAGTACTTC
clone size: few; J gene: TRBJ1-2; V gene: TRBV6-6; D gene: .; CDR3 protein: CASSYYPFGGADYGYTF; CDR3 DNA: TGTGCCAGCAGTTACTACCCGTTTGGGGGGGCAGACTATGGCTACACCTTC
clone size: .; J gene: TRBJ2-7; V gene: TRBV5-8; D gene: TRBD1; CDR3 protein: CASSLEGANEQYF; CDR3 DNA: TGTGCCAGCAGCTTGGAGGGGGCCAACGAGCAGTACTTC
clone size: .; J gene: TRBJ2-1; V gene: TRBV11-1; D gene: TRBD2; CDR3 protein: CASSLAWLFQREHYNEQFF; CDR3 DNA: TGTGCCAGCAGCTTAGCCTGGCTTTTCCAGCGGGAGCACTACAATGAGCAGTTCTTC
clone size: few; J gene: TRBJ1-5; V gene: TRBV5-8; D gene: .; CDR3 protein: CASTWGYLGQPQHF; CDR3 DNA: TGTGCCAGCACCTGGGGGTACTTGGGTCAGCCCCAGCATTTT
clone size: .; J gene: TRBJ2-3; V gene: TRBV29-1; D gene: .; CDR3 protein: CSVEVRRGTDTQYF; CDR3 DNA: TGCAGCGTTGAGGTACGACGGGGCACAGATACGCAGTATTTT
clone size: .; J gene: TRBJ2-7; V gene: TRBV19; D gene: TRBD1; CDR3 protein: CASSTRHSRDRVGYEQHF; CDR3 DNA: TGTGCCAGTAGTACCCGCCACTCTAGAGACAGGGTCGGGTACGAGCAGCACTTC
clone size: many; J gene: TRBJ2-5; V gene: TRBV7-3; D gene: .; CDR3 protein: CASSFREGETQYF; CDR3 DNA: TGTGCCAGCAGCTTTCGGGAAGGCGAGACCCAGTACTTC
clone size: many; J gene: TRBJ2-1; V gene: TRBV5-1; D gene: TRBD2; CDR3 protein: CASRTLAGVNEQFF; CDR3 DNA: TGCGCCAGCCGGACTCTAGCGGGAGTCAATGAGCAGTTCTTC
clone size: many; J gene: TRBJ1-1; V gene: TRBV11-3; D gene: TRBD1; CDR3 protein: CASSPQGANTEAFF; CDR3 DNA: TGTGCCAGCAGCCCGCAGGGGGCGAACACTGAAGCTTTCTTT
clone size: few; J gene: TRBJ2-5; V gene: TRBV24-1; D gene: .; CDR3 protein: CATSDSREETQYF; CDR3 DNA: TGTGCCACCAGTGATTCCCGTGAAGAGACCCAGTACTTC
clone size: .; J gene: TRBJ2-1; V gene: TRBV15; D gene: TRBD2; CDR3 protein: CATSSLAGDLNEQFF; CDR3 DNA: TGTGCCACCAGCAGTTTAGCGGGAGACCTCAATGAGCAGTTCTTC
clone size: few; J gene: TRBJ2-3; V gene: TRBV24-1; D gene: .; CDR3 protein: CATAGLAGTDTQYF; CDR3 DNA: TGTGCCACCGCGGGTTTAGCGGGCACAGATACGCAGTATTTT
clone size: many; J gene: TRBJ1-1; V gene: TRBV7-2; D gene: .; CDR3 protein: CASSLDDTLPFF; CDR3 DNA: TGTGCCAGCAGCTTAGATGACACGCTCCCTTTCTTT
clone size: many; J gene: TRBJ1-6; V gene: TRBV5-5; D gene: .; CDR3 protein: CASSLEAAHGNSPLHF; CDR3 DNA: TGTGCCAGCAGCTTGGAGGCAGCTCACGGGAATTCACCCCTCCACTTT
clone size: many; J gene: TRBJ2-1; V gene: TRBV12-3/TRBV12-4; D gene: TRBD2; CDR3 protein: CASSVASGYNEQFF; CDR3 DNA: TGTGCCAGCAGTGTGGCTAGCGGGTACAATGAGCAGTTCTTC
clone size: many; J gene: TRBJ2-3; V gene: TRBV12-3/TRBV12-4; D gene: .; CDR3 protein: CASAVMADTQYF; CDR3 DNA: TGTGCCAGCGCCGTCATGGCCGATACGCAGTATTTT
clone size: .; J gene: TRBJ2-2; V gene: TRBV20-1; D gene: .; CDR3 protein: CSASPPDRRDTGELFF; CDR3 DNA: TGCAGTGCTAGCCCTCCGGACAGGAGGGACACCGGGGAGCTGTTTTTT
clone size: .; J gene: TRBJ1-2; V gene: TRBV19; D gene: .; CDR3 protein: CASTPRNHRDTYRGCTF; CDR3 DNA: TGTGCCAGTACCCCACGGAACCACCGGGACACTTACCGTGGCTGCACCTTC
clone size: many; J gene: TRBJ2-1; V gene: TRBV20-1; D gene: TRBD2; CDR3 protein: CSASSGSDYNEQFF; CDR3 DNA: TGCAGTGCTAGTAGCGGGTCTGATTACAATGAGCAGTTCTTC
clone size: many; J gene: TRBJ1-1; V gene: TRBV6-1; D gene: .; CDR3 protein: CASSEVAEAFF; CDR3 DNA: TGTGCCAGCAGTGAAGTCGCTGAAGCTTTCTTT
clone size: .; J gene: TRBJ2-3; V gene: TRBV29-1; D gene: TRBD2; CDR3 protein: CSVSSGGDTQYF; CDR3 DNA: TGCAGCGTTTCTAGCGGGGGAGATACGCAGTATTTT
clone size: few; J gene: TRBJ2-1; V gene: TRBV2; D gene: TRBD2; CDR3 protein: CASSNTGTSGYNEQLF; CDR3 DNA: TGTGCCAGCAGTAACACCGGGACTAGCGGTTACAATGAGCAGCTCTTC
clone size: .; J gene: TRBJ2-2; V gene: TRBV7-3; D gene: TRBD2; CDR3 protein: CASGAGVELFF; CDR3 DNA: TGTGCCAGCGGGGCGGGGGTGGAGCTGTTTTTT
clone size: .; J gene: TRBJ2-3; V gene: TRBV11-1; D gene: TRBD2; CDR3 protein: CASSAASGRADTQYF; CDR3 DNA: TGTGCCAGCAGCGCAGCTAGCGGGAGGGCAGATACGCAGTATTTT
clone size: .; J gene: TRBJ1-1; V gene: TRBV2; D gene: .; CDR3 protein: CASSEIGKDAEAFF; CDR3 DNA: TGTGCCAGCAGTGAAATAGGTAAAGACGCTGAAGCTTTCTTT
clone size: many; J gene: TRBJ2-1; V gene: TRBV10-3; D gene: TRBD2; CDR3 protein: CATSSGRVVDEQFF; CDR3 DNA: TGTGCCACCTCATCCGGGAGGGTTGTAGATGAGCAGTTCTTC
clone size: .; J gene: TRBJ2-5; V gene: TRBV15; D gene: .; CDR3 protein: CAASRGVGETQYF; CDR3 DNA: TGTGCCGCCAGCAGAGGGGTGGGGGAGACCCAGTACTTC
clone size: many; J gene: TRBJ2-7; V gene: TRBV20-1; D gene: TRBD2; CDR3 protein: CSASNPGGLYEQYF; CDR3 DNA: TGCAGTGCTAGTAACCCGGGAGGACTCTACGAGCAGTACTTC
clone size: few; J gene: TRBJ2-1; V gene: TRBV7-9; D gene: .; CDR3 protein: CASSLDGSYNERFF; CDR3 DNA: TGTGCCAGCAGCTTAGATGGGTCCTACAATGAGCGGTTCTTC
clone size: many; J gene: TRBJ2-1; V gene: TRBV5-4; D gene: TRBD2; CDR3 protein: CASSASGTSYNEQFF; CDR3 DNA: TGTGCCAGCAGCGCTAGCGGGACGTCCTACAATGAGCAGTTCTTC
clone size: few; J gene: TRBJ2-1; V gene: TRBV5-6; D gene: .; CDR3 protein: CASSFRGVSYNEQFF; CDR3 DNA: TGTGCCAGCAGCTTCCGTGGGGTCTCCTACAATGAGCAGTTCTTC